This T cell receptor beta chain was observed in a study of early T cells in non-severe SARS-CoV-2 infection. The TCR library protocol was used to attach unique molecular identifiers. These identifiers were attached to individual cDNA molecules. TCRdb re-derived calls from the 5' RACE reads in MiXCR, one entry per CDR3 protein. This table has 40,000 to 45,000 distinct CDR3 sequences, approximately 6.1% appearing once. General study findings and limits: Comparison of clonotypes with VDJdb favored anti-spike CD8 responses while missing private and CD4 specificities.

As concerns this clonotype: The target antigen is unknown.

CDR3 length equals 14 residues. Germline CDR1 and CDR2: SGHVS and FNYEAQ. The V end lost 5 bases, the J end lost 2 bases, and 11 bases lay between the germline ends. The TCR was taken from an adult who was a healthcare worker with PCR-confirmed SARS-CoV-2 infection or an uninfected control (not recorded which). Material: whole blood, obtained at baseline. The rearrangement links TRBV7-6 to TRBJ2-3; D perhaps matches TRBD2 (6 bases). The CDR3 protein is CASSQGLLTDTQYF. The CDR3 nucleotides are TGTGCCAGCAGCCAGGGACTTCTCACAGATACGCAGTATTTT.